The 6 T cell receptor beta chains below all came from one sample that was sequenced in a study of T-cell memory formation after mild COVID-19. TCRdb re-derived calls from the 5' RACE reads in MiXCR, one entry per CDR3 protein. The repertoire holds about 430,000 distinct CDR3 sequences, 20% to 25% seen once, with 7% to 9.5% in the top ten. The sample taken for sequencing was PBMCs or a T cell subset sorted from them (not recorded which). The source of these receptors is an adult woman who had mild COVID-19 (a few samples of this study predate the infection). Cell type and time point are not known.

The chain links TRBV20-1 to TRBJ2-7; D may match TRBD1 or TRBD2 (5 bases each). Per germline, CDR1 DFQATT and CDR2 SNEGSKA (reference sequence). This CDR3 is 15 amino acids long. Trimming stripped 0 bases from V and 0 bases from J, with 12 bases between. The chain's CDR3 is CSARDPGRISYEQYF. The CDR3 region has the DNA TGCAGTGCTAGAGACCCGGGACGGATCTCCTACGAGCAGTACTTC.

The V and J genes are TRBV7-6 and TRBJ2-5, with 10 bases aligning to TRBD2. The V segment lost 3 bases and the J segment 3 bases; nucleotides outside the gene matches: 10. Per germline, CDR1 SGHVS and CDR2 FNYEAQ. The CDR3 loop spans 17 amino acids. CDR3 residues: CASSFSGTSDDKETQYF. CDR3 sequence (DNA): TGTGCCAGCAGCTTCTCTGGGACTAGCGATGACAAAGAGACCCAGTACTTC.

The CDR3 spells CASSLVQGDLNGYTF. CDR3 DNA: TGTGCCAGCAGCTTGGTTCAGGGGGACCTAAATGGCTACACCTTC. The V call is TRBV5-5, the J call TRBJ1-2; 7 nucleotides align to TRBD1. V shed 0 bases, J shed 6 bases, and the junction held 8 bases outside the gene matches. Germline lookup yields CDR1 SGHKS and CDR2 YYEKEE (reference sequence). The CDR3 is made up of 15 amino acids.

This chain connects TRBV18 to TRBJ1-5; 7 bases agree with TRBD1. The V and J ends lost 1 base and 6 bases, in that order; junction bases with no gene match: 3. The CDR3 runs 14 residues. Germline V gives CDR1 KGHSH, CDR2 LQKENI. CDR3 amino acids: CASSPQGAGQPQHF. DNA of the CDR3: TGTGCCAGCTCACCACAGGGGGCAGGTCAGCCCCAGCATTTT.

DNA of the CDR3: TGCAGCGTTGGGGGAGCGGGAGATAATGAGCAGTTCTTC. Amino acid sequence: CSVGGAGDNEQFF. The chain has TRBV29-1 and TRBJ2-1; TRBD2 matches 8 bases. Trimming at V came to 4 bases and at J to 7 bases, leaving 6 bases not matched to a gene. The CDR3 is 13 residues long. Germline V gene lookup returns CDR1 SQVTM and CDR2 ANQGSEA.

This chain links TRBV5-1 with TRBJ2-1, with no clear D. Germline loops: CDR1 SGHRS, CDR2 YFSETQ. Trimming cost V 0 bases and J 4 bases, with 14 bases left between them. The CDR3 runs to 16 residues. CDR3 sequence reads: CASSLDGILSYNEQFF. CDR3 sequence (DNA): TGCGCCAGCAGCTTGGACGGAATCCTGTCGTACAATGAGCAGTTCTTC.